Listed here is a single TCR beta chain. Its antigen is not known. The PCR employed 60 Vbeta primers together with 13 Jbeta primers. Profiling relied on immunoSEQ multiplex PCR, and the TCRdb table lists in-frame clones only, not all of them. The sample shows under 200,000 clones, around 78% of them seen only once. The entry originates in a study of cytomegalovirus exposure and HLA in healthy donors. V lost 8 bases and J 8 bases, leaving 20 bases between the germline ends. This CDR3 is built from 14 residues. Germline V gene lookup returns CDR1 SGDLS and CDR2 YYNGEE. Each donor was healthy, and each was a bone marrow donor. General observations from the study: In a later analysis, at a false discovery rate of 0.05, under 20,000 TCR beta sequences were associated with HLA alleles. Versus the 666-donor mean, an Asian-associated ancestry cluster reportedly showed fewer N-insertions in a later analysis. Highly shared sequence variants in one cluster were likely a sequencing artifact.

The TCR comes from a woman aged 25 to 39 in good health and CMV-seropositive. The chain employs TRBV9 and TRBJ1-5, with D hard to call. Material for sequencing was PBMCs. In DNA form, the CDR3 reads TGTGCCAGACGCGGAGCTTTCCCGCGGGAGCCCCAGCATTTT. This sequence encodes CARRGAFPREPQHF.